The 30 T cell receptor beta chains in this list originate from one sample, sequenced in a study of T cell responses to AZD1222 COVID-19 vaccine. Using immunoSEQ multiplex PCR, the repertoire was profiled, and TCRdb retains in-frame clones only, with some absent. Of around 100,000 clones in the sample, 90% to 95% are singletons; the top ten hold around 2%. Sequenced here: peripheral blood, sampled on day 0 of AZD1222 vaccination. These receptors were taken from an adult in good health.

This clone is a singleton in its sample. The V and J genes are TRBV30 and TRBJ1-2, with D unclear. The length of the CDR3 is 12 residues. Germline V CDR1 and CDR2: GTSNPN, SVGIG (reference sequence). The V and J ends lost 5 bases and 8 bases respectively, with 15 bases between them. CDR3 nucleotides: TGTGCCTGGGTGGTTAACGCTTACGGCTACACCTTC. This codes for CAWVVNAYGYTF.

The chain employs TRBV6-5 and TRBJ2-7, with D possibly TRBD2 on 7 matching bases. Germline values: CDR1 MNHEY, CDR2 SVGAGI. The CDR3 sequence is 14 residues long. Trimming cost V 5 bases and J 9 bases, with 20 bases left between them. CDR3 coding DNA: TGTGCCAGCAGTCCTTGGGACTCTCGGGGGGCGCAGTACTTC. Amino acids: CASSPWDSRGAQYF.

The genes are TRBV6-5 and TRBJ1-2; D gene unclear. The CDR3 covers 12 residues. Trimming cost V 7 bases and J 5 bases, with 11 bases left between them. Germline CDR1 MNHEY, CDR2 SVGAGI. The DNA of the CDR3 is TGTGCCAGCACCCCAGGAACTTATGGCTACACCTTC. It codes for CASTPGTYGYTF.

The DNA for the CDR3 is TGCGCCAGCAGCCACGAGACGGGACGGCTAAACTATGGCTACACCTTC. Translation: CASSHETGRLNYGYTF. The chain has TRBV4-1 and TRBJ1-2, with TRBD1 as a possible D gene (5 bases). The V gene lost 3 bases and the J gene lost 2 bases, with 16 bases spanning the gap. This CDR3 contains 16 residues. Germline CDR1 MGHRA, CDR2 YSYEKL.

The CDR3 DNA sequence: TGCGCCAGCAGCAGCGGGGACCGCACAGATACGCAGTATTTT. Translated, it gives CASSSGDRTDTQYF. This chain uses TRBV10-1 with TRBJ2-3; TRBD2 agrees at 7 bases. Germline V lookup: CDR1 WNHNN, CDR2 SYGVQD (reference sequence). There are 14 residues in the CDR3. The ends lost 6 bases at V and 1 base at J; junction bases unmatched: 4.

This chain uses TRBV27 with TRBJ2-7, with D hard to call. Germline CDR1 MNHEY, CDR2 SMNVEV (reference sequence). This CDR3 spans 12 amino acids. Trimming took 5 bases from V and 5 from J, leaving 10 bases between them. The CDR3 sequence is CASSNSLDEQYF. DNA of the CDR3: TGTGCCAGCAGTAACTCGCTCGACGAGCAGTACTTC.

V usage is TRBV25-1 and J usage is TRBJ1-4, with D tentatively TRBD1 (5 bases). The CDR3 is 11 residues long. Per the germline V gene, CDR1 is MGHDK and CDR2 is SYGVNS. V was shortened by 3 bases and J by 12 bases, with 8 bases between the two germline ends. CDR3 in DNA: TGTGCCAGCAGTGATCTGGGGGAACTGTTTTTT. This encodes CASSDLGELFF. Variable domain in full (rest from reference TRBV25-1 and TRBJ1-4): EADIYQTPRYLVIGTGKKITLECSQTMGHDKMYWYQQDPGMELHLIHYSYGVNSTEKGDLSSESTVSRIRTEHFPLTLESARPSHTSQYLCASSDLGELFFGSGTQLSVL.

The V gene is TRBV5-1, the J gene TRBJ1-1; TRBD1 is a possible D gene (6 bases). Germline V lookup: CDR1 SGHRS, CDR2 YFSETQ. The CDR3 consists of 14 residues. Trimming took 2 bases from V and 3 from J, leaving 11 bases between them. CDR3 residues: CASSFTGPHTEAFF. In nucleotides, the CDR3 is TGCGCCAGCAGCTTTACAGGGCCGCACACTGAAGCTTTCTTT. Based on the CDR3 plus reference TRBV5-1 and TRBJ1-1, the full variable domain is KAGVTQTPRYLIKTRGQQVTLSCSPISGHRSVSWYQQTPGQGLQFLFEYFSETQRNKGNFPGRFSGRQFSNSRSEMNVSTLELGDSALYLCASSFTGPHTEAFFGQGTRLTVV.

This chain joins TRBV12-3 or TRBV12-4 and TRBJ1-2; D is perhaps TRBD1 (5 bases). The CDR3 sequence is 13 residues long. V lost 3 bases, J lost 3 bases, and 8 bases lay in between. CDR3 amino acids: CASSFGGDYGYTF. For the CDR3, the DNA is TGTGCCAGCAGTTTTGGGGGTGACTATGGCTACACCTTC.

The chain combines TRBV10-3 with TRBJ1-4; no firm D call. The germline V gene encodes CDR1 ENHRY and CDR2 SYGVKD. The CDR3 has 18 amino acids. Trimming stripped 0 bases from V and 4 bases from J, with 18 bases between. CDR3 sequence: CAISESLVLKLHNEKLFF. CDR3 nucleotide sequence: TGTGCCATCAGTGAGTCGTTAGTCCTCAAACTCCATAATGAAAAACTGTTTTTT.

The chain links TRBV28 to TRBJ2-3, with 10 positions matching TRBD1. The germline V gene has CDR1 MDHEN and CDR2 SYDVKM. The V and J ends lost 4 bases and 5 bases, in that order; junction bases with no gene match: 9. The CDR3 is 16 amino acids. This CDR3 reads CASSSRRDRGGDTQYF. In DNA form, the CDR3 reads TGTGCCAGCAGTTCACGAAGGGACAGGGGTGGAGATACGCAGTATTTT.

The chain recombines TRBV6-4 with TRBJ1-6; possibly TRBD1 for D (5 bases). With 6 bases removed from V and 0 bases from J, the gap between germline ends came to 9 bases. CDR1 is MRHNA, CDR2 SNTAGT, per germline. This CDR3 has 15 residues. This CDR3 reads CASRYRSSYNSPLHF. As DNA, the CDR3 is TGTGCCAGCAGGTACAGGAGCTCCTATAATTCACCCCTCCACTTT.

The chain employs TRBV6-1 and TRBJ1-4; D is ambiguous. CDR3 length equals 12 residues. In germline, CDR1 is MNHNS, CDR2 SASEGT. The V and J ends lost 3 bases and 7 bases respectively, with 6 bases between them. In DNA, the CDR3 is TGTGCCAGCAGTGAGGCGGGTGAAAAACTGTTTTTT. It translates to CASSEAGEKLFF.

A single count supports this clone. For the CDR3, the DNA is TGTGCCTGTTTGGGCAGAAGTAATTCACCCCTCCACTTT. Protein: CACLGRSNSPLHF. This rearrangement joins TRBV6-5 to TRBJ1-6; the D is unclear. V was cut by 11 bases and J by 6 bases, with 14 bases left in between. Per the germline V gene, CDR1 is MNHEY and CDR2 is SVGAGI. The CDR3 totals 13 residues.

The chain joins TRBV27 to TRBJ1-5; D gene ambiguous. The CDR3 runs 15 residues. Germline V gene lookup returns CDR1 MNHEY and CDR2 SMNVEV (reference sequence). Trimming shortened V by 4 bases and J by 2 bases, and 12 bases separated the two germline ends. In DNA, the CDR3 is TGTGCCAGCAGTTCGGGATCTTGGGGCAATCAGCCCCAGCATTTT. Amino acids: CASSSGSWGNQPQHF.

The chain couples TRBV28 to TRBJ1-6, with 7 bases aligning to TRBD1. The CDR3 has 14 residues. Germline V gives CDR1 MDHEN, CDR2 SYDVKM. V lost 6 bases, J lost 5 bases, and 4 bases stayed unmatched. CDR3 in DNA: TGTGCCAGCAGCCCCGGGACAGATAATTCACCCCTCCACTTT. This translates into CASSPGTDNSPLHF. The full variable domain, its missing parts supplied by reference TRBV28 and TRBJ1-6, is DVKVTQSSRYLVKRTGEKVFLECVQDMDHENMFWYRQDPGLGLRLIYFSYDVKMKEKGDIPEGYSVSREKKERFSLILESASTNQTSMYLCASSPGTDNSPLHFGNGTRLTVT.

The J gene is TRBJ1-2, the V gene TRBV25-1; D is uncertain. CDR3 length equals 17 residues. Germline values: CDR1 MGHDK, CDR2 SYGVNS. Trimming took 3 bases from V and 0 from J, leaving 17 bases between them. CDR3 bases: TGTGCCAGCAGTGAGGGCCCCAGGCTAACTTCTAACTATGGCTACACCTTC. Translated, it gives CASSEGPRLTSNYGYTF.

This clone showed up just once. The V gene is TRBV12-3 or TRBV12-4, the J gene TRBJ1-1; D is unresolved. The V end was cut by 7 bases, the J end by 1 base, with 10 bases between. The CDR3 length is 13 residues. CDR3 bases: TGTGCCAGCAATCTCCGGCAGAACACTGAAGCTTTCTTT. The encoded protein is CASNLRQNTEAFF.

The chain has TRBV7-2 and TRBJ2-2; 10 bases map to TRBD2. This CDR3 is built from 14 residues. Germline V gene lookup returns CDR1 SGHTA and CDR2 FQGNSA. Trimming at V came to 6 bases and at J to 6 bases, leaving 4 bases not matched to a gene. CDR3: CASSLLAGAGELFF. The CDR3 DNA follows: TGTGCCAGCAGTCTTCTAGCGGGAGCCGGGGAGCTGTTTTTT.

As for this clone: Within the sample, other DNA sequences also encode this same CDR3. The chain couples TRBV29-1 to TRBJ1-1; D possibly corresponds to TRBD1 (6 bases). The CDR3 runs to 11 residues. Germline V gene lookup returns CDR1 SQVTM and CDR2 ANQGSEA. Trimming cost V 3 bases and J 4 bases, with 6 bases left between them. The CDR3 region is CSVDRGTEAFF. The CDR3 DNA sequence: TGCAGCGTTGACAGGGGCACTGAAGCTTTCTTT.

This chain links TRBV7-3 with TRBJ2-3, with TRBD2 matching over 9 bases. Germline lookup yields CDR1 SGHTA and CDR2 FQGTGA. The V and J ends lost 4 bases and 2 bases, in that order; junction bases with no gene match: 10. The CDR3 is made up of 17 amino acids. The CDR3 DNA follows: TGTGCCAGCAGCTGGGGCGGGCTAGCGGGATACACAGATACGCAGTATTTT. The encoded protein is CASSWGGLAGYTDTQYF.

CDR3 bases: TGTGCCAGCAGCCAAAAACAGGGCGCAACTAATGAAAAACTGTTTTTT. Protein product: CASSQKQGATNEKLFF. V gene TRBV3-1 (or the pseudogene TRBV3-2) combines with J gene TRBJ1-4; TRBD1 might be the D (6 bases). Trimming cost V 2 bases and J 0 bases, with 10 bases left between them. This CDR3 has 16 residues. CDR1 and CDR2 (germline): LGHDT, YNNKEL (reference sequence).

V gene TRBV4-3 combines with J gene TRBJ1-2; 7 nucleotides align to TRBD1. V shed 6 bases and J 5 bases; nucleotides not matched to a gene: 12. Germline assignment: CDR1 LGHNA and CDR2 YSLEER. The CDR3 loop spans 15 amino acids. The DNA for the CDR3 is TGCGCCAGCAGACACGATACAGGGGTTTCTTATGGCTACACCTTC. It encodes CASRHDTGVSYGYTF.

The CDR3 protein is CASSAQRGTVTDTQYF. The CDR3 region has the DNA TGTGCCAGCAGTGCCCAGCGGGGGACCGTCACAGATACGCAGTATTTT. The genes are TRBV25-1 and TRBJ2-3, with 8 bases fitting TRBD2. Trimming at V came to 4 bases and at J to 2 bases, leaving 8 bases not matched to a gene. CDR3 length equals 16 residues. CDR1 is MGHDK, CDR2 SYGVNS, per germline. Based on the CDR3 plus reference TRBV25-1 and TRBJ2-3, the full variable domain is EADIYQTPRYLVIGTGKKITLECSQTMGHDKMYWYQQDPGMELHLIHYSYGVNSTEKGDLSSESTVSRIRTEHFPLTLESARPSHTSQYLCASSAQRGTVTDTQYFGPGTRLTVL.

The CDR3 DNA reads TGTGCCAGCAGACCTACGGACCTTAATGAAAAACTGTTTTTT. Protein sequence: CASRPTDLNEKLFF. This chain connects TRBV6-5 to TRBJ1-4; D not certain. V lost 6 bases and J 4 bases, leaving 12 bases between the germline ends. The CDR3 contains 14 residues. CDR1 is MNHEY, CDR2 SVGAGI, per germline.

V usage is TRBV2 and J usage is TRBJ2-5; 14 bases are a match to TRBD2. In germline, CDR1 is SNHLY, CDR2 FYNNEI. The CDR3 has 16 residues. V gave up 6 bases and J gave up 1 base; unmatched junction bases: 4. The CDR3 region has the DNA TGTGCCAGCAGGCCCGGACTAGCGGGGGGCCAAGAGACCCAGTACTTC. As protein: CASRPGLAGGQETQYF.

This rearrangement joins TRBV10-3 to TRBJ1-3, with D possibly matching TRBD1 (5 bases). The CDR3 sequence is 13 residues long. CDR1 is ENHRY, CDR2 SYGVKD, per germline. V lost 8 bases and J lost 0, with 8 bases in between. For the CDR3, the DNA is TGTGCCATCGGACAACTCTCTGGAAACACCATATATTTT. Translation: CAIGQLSGNTIYF.

The chain couples TRBV11-3 to TRBJ1-1; D possibly corresponds to TRBD1 (5 bases). V was pared by 5 bases and J by 7 bases, with 5 bases between. The CDR3 contains 10 residues. CDR1 is SGHNT and CDR2 is YENEEA in the germline V gene. As DNA, the CDR3 is TGTGCCAGCAGCAGGGGTGAAGCTTTCTTT. Its translation: CASSRGEAFF.

The chain combines TRBV7-2 with TRBJ2-2, with D tentatively TRBD1 (6 bases). Germline V gives CDR1 SGHTA, CDR2 FQGNSA. Trimming shortened V by 5 bases and J by 2 bases, and 15 bases separated the two germline ends. This CDR3 comprises 16 residues. The CDR3 bases are TGTGCCAGCAGCGCCTCCGGGACAATAAACACCGGGGAGCTGTTTTTT. Residues: CASSASGTINTGELFF.

The chain joins TRBV7-9 to TRBJ2-3, with no clear D. Between the trimmed V and J ends, which lost 5 bases and 9 bases, there was a span of 21 bases. Germline loops: CDR1 SEHNR, CDR2 FQNEAQ (reference sequence). The CDR3 totals 15 residues. CDR3 in DNA: TGTGCCAGCAGCCTCAGTTTGGACCCACCCGGAACGCAGTATTTT. Encoded protein: CASSLSLDPPGTQYF.